These 18 T cell receptor beta chains were sequenced from one sample in a study of cytomegalovirus exposure and HLA in healthy donors (TCRdb year 2017). The library was built by means of the immunoSEQ multiplex PCR assay. The multiplex PCR relied on a mix of 60 forward primers for TCR Vbeta segments and 13 reverse primers for TCR Jbeta segments. TCRdb obtained this table from immuneACCESS and retained in-frame rearrangements with V and J assigned. These tables miss some clones; where compared with another copy, unresolved V genes account for less than half of the shortfall, and the remainder is unexplained. This sample holds 99,000 or so clones; roughly 83% were observed only once. Clones ranked in the top ten supply over 2.5% of the sample. The specimen was PBMCs. These receptors all stem from a male donor in good health and CMV-seropositive.

This clone turned up a few times. This sequence joins TRBV4-1 and TRBJ1-1, with D unresolved. Germline V gene lookup returns CDR1 MGHRA and CDR2 YSYEKL. V was clipped by 0 bases and J by 5 bases, with 7 bases between them. The CDR3 contains 13 residues. The CDR3 sequence: CASSQEGRTEAFF. The CDR3, as DNA: TGCGCCAGCAGCCAAGAAGGGAGAACTGAAGCTTTCTTT.

This rearrangement joins TRBV6-6 to TRBJ1-2; 8 positions match TRBD1. Trimming at V came to 2 bases and at J to 4 bases, leaving 6 bases not matched to a gene. The CDR3 is made up of 15 amino acids. Germline V CDR1 and CDR2: MNHNY, SVGAGI (reference sequence). In nucleotides, the CDR3 is TGTGCCAGCAGTTACCCCCCCGGGACAGGCTATGGCTACACCTTC. It specifies CASSYPPGTGYGYTF.

J is TRBJ1-2 and V is TRBV18, with D hard to call. CDR1 is KGHSH and CDR2 is LQKENI in the germline V gene. CDR3 length: 13 amino acids. Trimming removed 4 bases from V and 3 bases from J, with 9 bases in between. CDR3 region: CASSHRADYGYTF. CDR3 DNA: TGTGCCAGCTCACATCGTGCAGACTATGGCTACACCTTC.

This clone has only one observation. The rearrangement joins TRBV4-1 to TRBJ2-7; TRBD1 matches at 11 bases. Germline CDR1 is MGHRA and CDR2 is YSYEKL. The V gene end was trimmed by 5 bases and the J gene end by 0 bases; junction bases not matched to a gene: 3. There are 15 residues in the CDR3. This chain's CDR3 is CASSGQGANSYEQYF. In DNA form, the CDR3 reads TGCGCCAGCAGCGGACAGGGGGCTAACTCCTACGAGCAGTACTTC.

The J gene is TRBJ2-1, the V gene TRBV25-1; the D is unclear. Trimming cost V 11 bases and J 10 bases, with 6 bases left between them. The CDR3 covers 8 residues. Germline loops: CDR1 MGHDK, CDR2 SYGVNS. CDR3 amino acids: CALLEQFF. CDR3 nucleotides: TGTGCCTTACTAGAGCAGTTCTTC.

The chain has TRBV13 and TRBJ2-7, with TRBD2 as a possible D gene (6 bases). Germline lookup yields CDR1 PRHDT and CDR2 FYEKMQ (reference sequence). The ends were cut back, 5 bases at V and 7 bases at J, with 9 bases in the middle. The CDR3 sequence is 11 residues long. The CDR3 here is CASSPGGEQYF. The DNA for the CDR3 is TGTGCCAGCAGCCCCGGAGGGGAGCAGTACTTC.

This sequence joins TRBV7-3 and TRBJ2-2; D is possibly TRBD2 (7 bases). The CDR3 has 15 amino acids. Germline CDR1 and CDR2: SGHTA and FQGTGA. V shed 1 base and J shed 7 bases, with 13 bases lying between them. The CDR3 here is CASSLSAGASGELFF. CDR3 bases: TGTGCCAGCAGCTTAAGTGCGGGGGCCAGCGGGGAGCTGTTTTTT.

This chain links TRBV5-4 with TRBJ2-7; 10 bases fit TRBD2. Germline V gives CDR1 SGHNT, CDR2 YYREEE (reference sequence). There are 14 residues in the CDR3. The trim removed 4 bases at V and 6 bases at J, leaving 7 bases unmatched. CDR3 sequence reads: CASSLEGLATEQYF. As DNA, the CDR3 is TGTGCCAGCAGCCTGGAGGGACTAGCGACCGAGCAGTACTTC.

V usage is TRBV19 and J usage is TRBJ2-1; 8 positions agree with TRBD1. The CDR3 covers 16 residues. V dropped 5 bases and J dropped 4; count of bases not matched to a gene: 10. The germline gives CDR1 LNHDA, CDR2 SQIVND (reference sequence). The DNA of the CDR3 is TGTGCCAGTAGTGGACGGACAGGGAAGGGATACAATGAGCAGTTCTTC. It translates to CASSGRTGKGYNEQFF. The variable domain in full, with the rest retrieved from reference TRBV19 and TRBJ2-1, is DGGITQSPKYLFRKEGQNVTLSCEQNLNHDAMYWYRQDPGQGLRLIYYSQIVNDFQKGDIAEGYSVSREKKESFPLTVTSAQKNPTAFYLCASSGRTGKGYNEQFFGPGTRLTVL.

The chain carries TRBV16 and TRBJ2-7; 9 bases are a match to TRBD1. The germline V gene has CDR1 KGHSY and CDR2 FQNENV. This CDR3 is built from 13 residues. Trimming cost V 5 bases and J 6 bases; bases outside gene matches: 5. The CDR3 nucleotides are TGTGCCAGCAGCTGGGACAGGGTCTCCGAGCAGTACTTC. Translation gives CASSWDRVSEQYF.

The CDR3 loop reads CAFTGTGGSPLHF. Here the CDR3 DNA reads TGTGCCTTCACCGGGACAGGGGGTTCACCCCTCCACTTT. The chain employs TRBV30 and TRBJ1-6; 11 bases are shared with TRBD1. The CDR3 is made up of 13 amino acids. Unmatched junction bases numbered 5, after V lost 7 bases and J lost 9 bases. CDR1 is GTSNPN, CDR2 SVGIG, per germline (reference sequence).

J is TRBJ1-5 and V is TRBV19; D not resolved. CDR1 is LNHDA, CDR2 SQIVND, per germline (reference sequence). V dropped 3 bases and J dropped 7 bases, with 16 bases sitting between them. CDR3 length equals 15 residues. CDR3 DNA sequence: TGTGCCAGTAGTATTAGCGTCCTCCCGGGGCAGCCCCAGCATTTT. It yields the protein CASSISVLPGQPQHF.

The J gene is TRBJ2-7, the V gene TRBV19; TRBD1 might be the D (6 bases). The CDR3 has 13 amino acids. V lost 6 bases, J lost 0 bases, and 9 bases lay in between. The V gene's germline CDR1 is LNHDA and CDR2 SQIVND (reference sequence). The CDR3 protein is CASRRDTSYEQYF. In DNA, the CDR3 is TGTGCCAGTAGGAGGGACACCTCCTACGAGCAGTACTTC.

The chain is built from TRBV29-1 and TRBJ1-1; TRBD1 matches at 8 bases. CDR1 and CDR2 (germline): SQVTM, ANQGSEA. This CDR3 comprises 14 residues. Losses at the gene ends were 7 bases for V and 1 base for J; bases not matched to a gene: 8. The CDR3 nucleotides read TGCAGCGCCCAGGGGGCAGGGACGAACACTGAAGCTTTCTTT. It specifies CSAQGAGTNTEAFF.

The rearrangement links TRBV7-8 to TRBJ1-1; 7 bases map to TRBD1. The CDR3 is 14 residues long. Germline lookup yields CDR1 SGHVS and CDR2 FQNEAQ. V lost 5 bases and J lost 4; bases outside the gene matches: 7. The CDR3 region is CASSPTGRVTEAFF. CDR3 coding DNA: TGTGCCAGCAGCCCGACAGGGCGGGTCACTGAAGCTTTCTTT. Variable domain in full (rest from reference TRBV7-8 and TRBJ1-1): GAGVSQSPRYKVAKRGQDVALRCDPISGHVSLFWYQQALGQGPEFLTYFQNEAQLDKSGLPSDRFFAERPEGSVSTLKIQRTQQEDSAVYLCASSPTGRVTEAFFGQGTRLTVV.

V usage is TRBV5-4 and J usage is TRBJ2-2; 9 nucleotides match TRBD1. The CDR3 is 16 amino acids. V gave up 3 bases and J gave up 6 bases; unmatched junction bases: 9. Germline V gene sequence: CDR1 SGHNT, CDR2 YYREEE (reference sequence). The CDR3 loop is CASSSAGTGLAGELFF. In DNA, the CDR3 is TGTGCCAGCAGCTCCGCCGGGACAGGGCTCGCCGGGGAGCTGTTTTTT.

This clone came up once. The genes are TRBV25-1 and TRBJ1-1, with a tentative D call TRBD1 (5 bases). This CDR3 has 14 amino acids. The V and J ends lost 0 bases and 3 bases respectively, with 8 bases between them. Germline CDR1 reads MGHDK; CDR2 reads SYGVNS. The CDR3 nucleotides read TGTGCCAGCAGTGAATATGGGGCGGACACTGAAGCTTTCTTT. Translated, it gives CASSEYGADTEAFF.

The chain employs TRBV7-2 and TRBJ2-7, with 9 positions matching TRBD1. V dropped 0 bases and J dropped 1; count of bases not matched to a gene: 1. Germline V gene sequence: CDR1 SGHTA, CDR2 FQGNSA. This CDR3 has 15 residues. This CDR3 is CASSLAQGASYEQYF. The CDR3 DNA reads TGTGCCAGCAGCTTAGCACAGGGGGCGTCCTACGAGCAGTACTTC.